This T cell receptor (beta chain) was observed in a study of neurological immune-mediated disorders. MiXCR, run by TCRdb on the 5' RACE reads, gives a single entry per CDR3 protein. Of 42,000 or so distinct CDR3 sequences in the sample, around 2.5% were seen once. V lost 0 bases and J lost 3; bases outside the gene matches: 11. Germline CDR1 is DFQATT and CDR2 is SNEGSKA (reference sequence). This CDR3 has 19 amino acids. There are many counts of this clonotype. This chain links TRBV20-1 with TRBJ2-2, with 12 nucleotides matching TRBD2. Sequenced: PBMCs. This clonotype was obtained from a man aged 25 to 40 with multiple sclerosis. CDR3 coding DNA: TGCAGTGCTAGAGATTCCCCGACTAGCGGGAGCCGTGACACCGGGGAGCTGTTTTTT. Translating it yields CSARDSPTSGSRDTGELFF.